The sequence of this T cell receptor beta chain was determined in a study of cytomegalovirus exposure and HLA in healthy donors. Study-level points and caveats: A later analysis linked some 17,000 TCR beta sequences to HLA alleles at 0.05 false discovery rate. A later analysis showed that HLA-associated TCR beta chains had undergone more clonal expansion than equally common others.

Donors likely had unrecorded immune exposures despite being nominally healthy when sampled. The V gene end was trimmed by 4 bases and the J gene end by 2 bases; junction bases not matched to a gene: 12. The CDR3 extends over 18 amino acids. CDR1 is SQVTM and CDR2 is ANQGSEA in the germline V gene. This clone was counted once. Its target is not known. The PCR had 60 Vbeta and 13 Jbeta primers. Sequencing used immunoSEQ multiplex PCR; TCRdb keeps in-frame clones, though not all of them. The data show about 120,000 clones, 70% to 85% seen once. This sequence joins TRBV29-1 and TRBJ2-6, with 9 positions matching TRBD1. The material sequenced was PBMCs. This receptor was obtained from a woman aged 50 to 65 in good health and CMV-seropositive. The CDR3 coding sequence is TGCAGCGTTGGACAGGGGGGACAGGGAAGAGCTGGGGCCAACGTCCTGACTTTC. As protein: CSVGQGGQGRAGANVLTF.